This entry lists 10 T cell receptor beta chains sequenced from one sample in a study of shared clonotypes between healthy human individuals. Some clones are missing from TCRdb's copy, which holds only in-frame ones; the method was immunoSEQ multiplex PCR. The sample has about 2.4 million clones, over 85% seen once; the top ten hold 0.35% to 0.45%. The specimen was naive CD4+ T cells from PBMCs. Subset in this sample: CD45RA+ positively selected. Receptor source: a young man in good health. Some clones in this sample may be carry-over from other donors' samples.

The chain employs TRBV27 and TRBJ1-1; D is uncertain. There are 13 residues in the CDR3. Germline V gene lookup returns CDR1 MNHEY and CDR2 SMNVEV (reference sequence). Trimming shortened V by 7 bases and J by 6 bases, and 15 bases separated the two germline ends. In DNA form, the CDR3 reads TGTGCCAGCAAACAAGTGTACGGGTCTGAAGCTTTCTTT. Amino acid sequence: CASKQVYGSEAFF.

The CDR3 spells CASSLEGGGRRQETQYF. The CDR3 nucleotides are TGTGCCAGCAGCTTAGAAGGGGGTGGGAGGAGGCAAGAGACCCAGTACTTC. V usage is TRBV7-8 and J usage is TRBJ2-5; TRBD1 or TRBD2 may be the D gene (6 bases each). Trimming cost V 1 base and J 2 bases, with 17 bases left between them. Germline V lookup: CDR1 SGHVS, CDR2 FQNEAQ. The CDR3 covers 17 residues.

V gene TRBV2 combines with J gene TRBJ1-4; D might be TRBD1 (5 bases). The CDR3 runs to 14 residues. V dropped 6 bases and J dropped 5 bases, with 13 bases sitting between them. The germline V gene has CDR1 SNHLY and CDR2 FYNNEI. CDR3 protein: CASRRAGNNEKLFF. CDR3 nucleotide sequence: TGTGCCAGCAGGCGAGCAGGGAACAATGAAAAACTGTTTTTT.

The J gene is TRBJ2-5, the V gene TRBV30, with 7 nucleotides matching TRBD2. Gene TRBJ2-7 matches the end of the DNA better, so the J call may be wrong. CDR1 and CDR2 from the germline V gene are GTSNPN and SVGIG (reference sequence). CDR3 length: 12 amino acids. The CDR3 DNA sequence: TGTGCCTGGATGGGGTCGGGGGGCGAGCAGTACTTC. Protein sequence: CAWMGSGGEQYF.

The V gene is TRBV28, the J gene TRBJ2-1; 12 positions agree with TRBD1. With V trimmed by 5 bases and J by 8 bases, 7 bases remained unmatched. This CDR3 is 15 amino acids long. From germline, CDR1 is MDHEN and CDR2 SYDVKM. The CDR3 here is CASSPTGQGAYEQFF. DNA for the CDR3: TGTGCCAGCAGTCCCACGGGACAGGGGGCGTATGAGCAGTTCTTC.

This clone appeared once. The chain has TRBV27 and TRBJ2-7; 8 bases are shared with TRBD1. Germline values: CDR1 MNHEY, CDR2 SMNVEV (reference sequence). The CDR3 is made up of 15 amino acids. The J segment lost 5 bases and the V segment lost 6 bases, leaving 12 bases of the junction unmatched. This CDR3 reads CASRPLGQGINEQYF. Written as DNA, the CDR3 is TGTGCCAGCAGACCTCTCGGACAGGGTATCAACGAGCAGTACTTC.

The J gene is TRBJ2-1, the V gene TRBV6-6; 11 bases align to TRBD2. V gave up 2 bases and J gave up 6 bases; unmatched junction bases: 3. This CDR3 contains 15 residues. Germline CDR1 reads MNHNY; CDR2 reads SVGAGI (reference sequence). CDR3 DNA: TGTGCCAGCAGTTACGCACTAGCGGGAGCCAATGAGCAGTTCTTC. It translates to CASSYALAGANEQFF.

This clone has just a few counts. This chain joins TRBV28 and TRBJ1-5; TRBD1 might be the D (6 bases). V shed 6 bases and J shed 2 bases, with 8 bases lying between them. Germline lookup yields CDR1 MDHEN and CDR2 SYDVKM. The CDR3 has 13 amino acids. Here the CDR3 reads CASSRQGNQPQHF. The CDR3 region has the DNA TGTGCCAGCAGCCGACAGGGCAATCAGCCCCAGCATTTT.

The J gene is TRBJ1-1, the V gene TRBV7-6, with 8 bases identical to TRBD1. The J segment lost 2 bases and the V segment lost 3 bases, leaving 5 bases of the junction unmatched. The CDR3 consists of 15 residues. In germline, CDR1 is SGHVS, CDR2 FNYEAQ. The CDR3 sequence: CASSLLGQGNTEAFF. The CDR3, as DNA: TGTGCCAGCAGCTTGCTCGGACAGGGAAACACTGAAGCTTTCTTT.

The genes are TRBV11-2 and TRBJ2-1; 8 bases map to TRBD2. J gave up 3 bases and V 6 bases, and 13 bases lay outside the gene matches. This CDR3 spans 17 amino acids. Germline V gene data show CDR1 as SGHAT and CDR2 as FQNNGV. The CDR3, as DNA: TGTGCCAGCAGTTCCCGGTGGGGTAGCGGGAACTACAATGAGCAGTTCTTC. Residues: CASSSRWGSGNYNEQFF.